This TCR beta chain was recovered during a study of Ad26.COV2.S vaccination and SARS-CoV-2 variants. Regarding this clone: As yet, its antigen is unknown.

Measured with immunoSEQ multiplex PCR; TCRdb has only the in-frame clones, and not every one. The data show about 410,000 clones, with about nine tenths seen just once and under 2% held by the top ten. Study results and caveats: The authors reported substantial breadth in spike-specific CD8+ and CD4+ T cell responses after vaccination.

The CDR3 loop spans 15 amino acids. Trimming took 0 bases from V and 2 from J, leaving 6 bases between them. The germline CDR1 and CDR2 sequences are SGHRS and YFSETQ. As for treatment: 15 to 20 received Ad26.COV2.S at low or high dose, single or two shots; roughly five received placebo; per-sample allocation not given. Samples were taken on day 63 after the first vaccine or placebo injection. An Ad26 vector expressing Wuhan-strain SARS-CoV-2 spike served as the vaccine. This TCR was sampled from a person between 18 and 65 years old who received the Ad26.COV2.S COVID-19 vaccine or a placebo. The specimen comprised peripheral blood, sampled in a trial of Ad26.COV2.S vaccine versus placebo. The V gene is TRBV5-1, the J gene TRBJ2-6; TRBD2 is a possible D gene (6 bases). CDR3 DNA: TGCGCCAGCAGCTTGGGCGGGACTGGGGCCAACGTCCTGACTTTC. Amino acid sequence: CASSLGGTGANVLTF.